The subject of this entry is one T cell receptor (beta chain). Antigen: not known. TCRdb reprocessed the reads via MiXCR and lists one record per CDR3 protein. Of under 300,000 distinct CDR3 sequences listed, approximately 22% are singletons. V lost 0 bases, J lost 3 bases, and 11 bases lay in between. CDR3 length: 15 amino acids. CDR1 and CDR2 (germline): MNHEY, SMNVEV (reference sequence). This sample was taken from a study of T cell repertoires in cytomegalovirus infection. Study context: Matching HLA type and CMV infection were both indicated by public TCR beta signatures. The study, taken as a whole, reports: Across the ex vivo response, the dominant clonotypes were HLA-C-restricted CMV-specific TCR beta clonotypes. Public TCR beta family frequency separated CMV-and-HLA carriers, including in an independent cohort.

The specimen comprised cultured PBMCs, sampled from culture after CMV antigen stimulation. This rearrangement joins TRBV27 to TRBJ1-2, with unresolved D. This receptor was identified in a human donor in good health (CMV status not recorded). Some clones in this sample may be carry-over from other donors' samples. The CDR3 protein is CASSLSALADYGYTF. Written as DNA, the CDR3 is TGTGCCAGCAGTTTATCGGCCCTCGCCGACTATGGCTACACCTTC.